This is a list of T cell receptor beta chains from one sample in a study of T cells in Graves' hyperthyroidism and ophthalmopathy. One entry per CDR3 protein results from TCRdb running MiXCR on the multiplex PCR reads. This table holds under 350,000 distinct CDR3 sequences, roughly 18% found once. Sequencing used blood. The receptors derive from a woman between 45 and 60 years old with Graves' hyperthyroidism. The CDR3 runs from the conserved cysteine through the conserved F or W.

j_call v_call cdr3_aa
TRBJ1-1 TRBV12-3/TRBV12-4 CASSSYVAEAFF
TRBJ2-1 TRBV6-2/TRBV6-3 CASSYSKLAGEGNEQFF
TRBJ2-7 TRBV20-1 CSARGTSPRVEQYF
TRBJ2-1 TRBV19 CASSIDSSSYNEQFF
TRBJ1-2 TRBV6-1 CASRDRAQYGYTF
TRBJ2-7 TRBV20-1 CSARPAGASHEQYF
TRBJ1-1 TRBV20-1 CSARSPVGGGAEAFF
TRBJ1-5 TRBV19 CASSPQRTSNQPQHF
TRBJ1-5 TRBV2 CASSVSGPSNQPQHF
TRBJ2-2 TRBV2 CASGDDKNTGELFF